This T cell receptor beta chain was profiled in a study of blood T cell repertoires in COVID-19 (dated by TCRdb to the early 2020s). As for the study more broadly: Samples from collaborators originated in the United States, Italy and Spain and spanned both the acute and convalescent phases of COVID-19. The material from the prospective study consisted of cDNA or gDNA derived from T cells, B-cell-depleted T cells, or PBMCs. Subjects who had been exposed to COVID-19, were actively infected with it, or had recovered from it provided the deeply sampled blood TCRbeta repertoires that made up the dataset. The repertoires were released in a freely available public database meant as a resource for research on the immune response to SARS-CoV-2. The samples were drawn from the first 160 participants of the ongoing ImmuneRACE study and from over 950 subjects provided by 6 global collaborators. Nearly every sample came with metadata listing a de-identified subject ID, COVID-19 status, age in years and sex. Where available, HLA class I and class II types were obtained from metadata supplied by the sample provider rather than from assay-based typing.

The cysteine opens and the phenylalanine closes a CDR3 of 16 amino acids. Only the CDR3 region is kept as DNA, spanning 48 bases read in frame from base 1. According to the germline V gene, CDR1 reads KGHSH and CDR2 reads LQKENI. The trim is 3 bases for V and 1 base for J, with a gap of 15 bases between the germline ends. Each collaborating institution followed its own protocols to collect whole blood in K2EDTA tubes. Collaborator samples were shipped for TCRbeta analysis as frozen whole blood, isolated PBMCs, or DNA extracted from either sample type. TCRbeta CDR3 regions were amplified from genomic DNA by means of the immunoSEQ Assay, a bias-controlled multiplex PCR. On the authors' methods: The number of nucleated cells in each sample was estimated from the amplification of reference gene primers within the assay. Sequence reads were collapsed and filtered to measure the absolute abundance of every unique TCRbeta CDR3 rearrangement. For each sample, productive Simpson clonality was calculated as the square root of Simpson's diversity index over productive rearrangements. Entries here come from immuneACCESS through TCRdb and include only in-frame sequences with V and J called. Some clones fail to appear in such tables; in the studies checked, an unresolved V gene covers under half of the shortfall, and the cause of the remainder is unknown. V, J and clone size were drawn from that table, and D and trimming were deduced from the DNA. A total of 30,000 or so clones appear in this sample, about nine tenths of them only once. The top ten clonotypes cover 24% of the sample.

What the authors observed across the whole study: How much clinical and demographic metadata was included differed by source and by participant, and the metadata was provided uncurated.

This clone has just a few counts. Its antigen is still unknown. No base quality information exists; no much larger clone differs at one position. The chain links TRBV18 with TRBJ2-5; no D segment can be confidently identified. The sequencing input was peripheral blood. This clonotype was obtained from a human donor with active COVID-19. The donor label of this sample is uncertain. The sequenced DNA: TGTGCCAGCTCACCGGCTCTTGGTGTCACCCAAGAGACCCAGTACTTC. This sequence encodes CASSPALGVTQETQYF.